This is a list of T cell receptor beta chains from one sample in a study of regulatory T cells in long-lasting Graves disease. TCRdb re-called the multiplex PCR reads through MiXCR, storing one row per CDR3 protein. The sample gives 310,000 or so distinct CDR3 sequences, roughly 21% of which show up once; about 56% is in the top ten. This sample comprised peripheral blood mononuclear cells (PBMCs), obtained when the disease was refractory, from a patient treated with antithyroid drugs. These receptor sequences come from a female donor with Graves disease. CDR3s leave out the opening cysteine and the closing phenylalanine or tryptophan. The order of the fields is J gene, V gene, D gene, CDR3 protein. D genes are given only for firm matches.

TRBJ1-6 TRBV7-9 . ASSLGEQKWHNSPLH
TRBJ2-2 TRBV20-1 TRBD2 SAKREVAGELF
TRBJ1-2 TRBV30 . AWSVQGRYGYT
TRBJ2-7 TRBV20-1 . SALTRDGGEQY
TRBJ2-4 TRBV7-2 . ASSPPAEDIQY
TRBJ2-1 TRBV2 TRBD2 ASSEGEGVLAGVF
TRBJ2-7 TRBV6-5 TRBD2 ASSYEAGASYEQY
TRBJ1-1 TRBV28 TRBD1 ASRPKTGQVEAF
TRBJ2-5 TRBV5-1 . ASSLEAGLETQY
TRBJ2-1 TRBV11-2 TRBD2 ASSSRAGDNEQF
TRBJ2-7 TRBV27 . ASSLGWGGNEQY
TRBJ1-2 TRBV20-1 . SSDRGNYGYT
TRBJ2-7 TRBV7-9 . ASSPTAGDEQY
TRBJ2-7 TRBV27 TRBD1 ASSRDRGFYEQY
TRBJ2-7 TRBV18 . ASSPNREVGEQY
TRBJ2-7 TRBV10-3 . AIRGGGTVYEQY
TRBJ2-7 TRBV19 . ASSSADYYEQY
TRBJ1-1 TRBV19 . ASSIPAGVSGTEAF
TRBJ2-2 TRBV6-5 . ASSYSRPDFVVKLF
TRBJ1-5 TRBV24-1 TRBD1 ATSDPGTGVNQPQH
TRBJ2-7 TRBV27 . ASSDGDPHEQY
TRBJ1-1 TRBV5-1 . ASSAGTENTEAF
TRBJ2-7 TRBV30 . AWSVFYYEQY
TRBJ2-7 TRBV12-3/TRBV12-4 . ASSWGSVSYEQY
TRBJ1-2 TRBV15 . ATSRDGPGSNYGYT
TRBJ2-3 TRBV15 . ATSRVTVNTDTQY
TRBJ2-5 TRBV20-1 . SARGLYKTQY
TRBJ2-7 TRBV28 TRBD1 ASGGQGSYEQY
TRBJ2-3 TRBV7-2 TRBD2 ASSSGTSGRGQY
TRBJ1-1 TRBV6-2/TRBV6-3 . ASSSLRWGTGTEAF
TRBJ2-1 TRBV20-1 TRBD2 SARDWTSGALYNEQF
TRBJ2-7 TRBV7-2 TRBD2 ASSQDRASGIYEQY
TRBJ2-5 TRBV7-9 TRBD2 ASSSRLASISYQETQY
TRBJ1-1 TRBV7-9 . ASSLRQGMGNTEAF
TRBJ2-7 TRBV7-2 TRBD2 ASSLVTSAGYEQY
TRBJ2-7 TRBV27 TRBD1 ASRKARDRGHDEQY
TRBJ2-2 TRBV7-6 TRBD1 ASSFYGQGRAGELF
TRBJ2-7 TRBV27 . ASSLSGAYEQY
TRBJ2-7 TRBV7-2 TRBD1 ASSLVGGQSYEQY
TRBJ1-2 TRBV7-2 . ASSYPTGLGGYT
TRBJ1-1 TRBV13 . ASSFKQNTEAF
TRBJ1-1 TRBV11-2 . ASSLWALTEAF
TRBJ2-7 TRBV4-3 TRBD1 ASSQGRTGRNEQY
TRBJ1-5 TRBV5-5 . ASSPLPNQPQH
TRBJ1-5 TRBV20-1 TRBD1 SARSDRALGQGSNQPQH
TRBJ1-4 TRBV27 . ASSLVGVRNEKLF
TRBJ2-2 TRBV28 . ASRVTEMSTGELF
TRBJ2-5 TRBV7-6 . ASSLAVGYQETQY